The 30 T cell receptor beta chains below come from one sample, sequenced in a study of cytomegalovirus exposure and HLA in healthy donors. The PCR employed 60 Vbeta primers together with 13 Jbeta primers. Generated by immunoSEQ multiplex PCR, the TCRdb table keeps only in-frame clones and is missing some. The sample shows around 40,000 clones, roughly three quarters of them seen only once. Sequencing was performed on PBMCs. These receptors all come from a man aged 30-40 years in good health and CMV-seronegative.

By share, this clone counts as medium-sized. The chain recombines TRBV6-5 with TRBJ1-4; D ambiguous. Deletions cut 0 bases from V and 10 bases from J, with 18 bases between. Germline V gene data show CDR1 as MNHEY and CDR2 as SVGAGI. The CDR3 contains 16 residues. The CDR3 loop reads CASSYSITGQAGKLFF. The CDR3 DNA sequence: TGTGCCAGCAGTTACTCGATTACCGGGCAGGCGGGAAAACTGTTTTTT.

The chain joins TRBV27 to TRBJ1-2; D gene uncertain. V gave up 7 bases and J gave up 8 bases, with 14 bases separating them. The CDR3 sequence is 12 residues long. Germline V lookup: CDR1 MNHEY, CDR2 SMNVEV (reference sequence). The CDR3 DNA sequence: TGTGCCAGCACAGGTTATGCGGGAGGCTACACCTTC. This translates into CASTGYAGGYTF.

V is TRBV5-1 and J is TRBJ2-2; maybe TRBD1 (6 bases). The CDR3 totals 14 residues. The germline gives CDR1 SGHRS, CDR2 YFSETQ. The V and J ends lost 6 bases and 1 base respectively, with 10 bases between them. The DNA of the CDR3 is TGCGCCAGCACCAAGGACAGGAACACCGGGGAGCTGTTTTTT. Protein: CASTKDRNTGELFF.

This clone was detected only a few times. The chain joins TRBV5-4 to TRBJ2-7; 9 nucleotides line up with TRBD2. The CDR3 contains 14 residues. Germline V CDR1 and CDR2: SGHNT, YYREEE (reference sequence). Germline trimming cut 4 bases from V and 2 bases from J; bases unmatched to any gene: 4. The CDR3 here is CASSKREDAYEQYF. As DNA, the CDR3 is TGTGCCAGCAGCAAGCGGGAGGATGCCTACGAGCAGTACTTC.

The V and J genes are TRBV5-1 and TRBJ1-2, with D uncertain. The CDR3 has 14 amino acids. Germline V gene sequence: CDR1 SGHRS, CDR2 YFSETQ. The V end was cut by 4 bases, the J end by 8 bases, with 18 bases between. For the CDR3, the DNA is TGCGCCAGCAGCCGATGGCCGGCAGGAGGCGGCTACACCTTC. Amino acids: CASSRWPAGGGYTF.

V usage is TRBV7-2 and J usage is TRBJ1-2; D may be TRBD1 (5 bases). Germline values: CDR1 SGHTA, CDR2 FQGNSA. The CDR3 is 13 amino acids. Trimming shortened V by 5 bases and J by 8 bases, and 15 bases separated the two germline ends. The CDR3 DNA is TGTGCCAGCAGCCCCAGTGGGGGGGAAGGCTACACCTTC. It specifies CASSPSGGEGYTF.

This rearrangement joins TRBV4-2 to TRBJ2-3; maybe TRBD2 (6 bases). Germline CDR1 is LGHNA and CDR2 is YNFKEQ. This CDR3 spans 16 amino acids. V gave up 3 bases and J gave up 2 bases, with 15 bases separating them. The CDR3 region is CASSHLSGTYTDTQYF. DNA of the CDR3: TGTGCCAGCAGCCACCTTAGCGGAACATACACAGATACGCAGTATTTT.

This sequence joins TRBV27 and TRBJ2-7; no firm D call. The CDR3 consists of 13 residues. Germline CDR1 is MNHEY and CDR2 is SMNVEV (reference sequence). Trimming shortened V by 4 bases and J by 1 base, and 8 bases separated the two germline ends. CDR3 sequence reads: CASSSGMSYEQYF. CDR3 bases: TGTGCCAGCAGTTCAGGAATGTCCTACGAGCAGTACTTC.

The chain employs TRBV5-1 and TRBJ1-2; 7 bases map to TRBD1. The CDR3 runs 14 residues. The trim removed 3 bases at V and 8 bases at J, leaving 10 bases unmatched. Germline V gives CDR1 SGHRS, CDR2 YFSETQ. The CDR3 nucleotides are TGCGCCAGCAGCTCGGCCGACAGGGCGGGCGGCTACACCTTC. Amino acids: CASSSADRAGGYTF.

By sample share, this clone is medium-sized. V is TRBV7-8 and J is TRBJ2-7; D unresolved. Germline lookup yields CDR1 SGHVS and CDR2 FQNEAQ. The CDR3 length is 13 residues. V shed 5 bases and J shed 1 base, with 9 bases lying between them. In DNA, the CDR3 is TGTGCCAGCAGCGGTATAGCTTCCTACGAGCAGTACTTC. This codes for CASSGIASYEQYF.

The rearrangement uses TRBV4-1 and TRBJ1-3; D might be TRBD1 (5 bases). The ends were cut back, 4 bases at V and 7 bases at J, with 17 bases in the middle. Germline assignment: CDR1 MGHRA and CDR2 YSYEKL. CDR3 length equals 15 residues. The CDR3 is CASSPARQGWNTIYF. The DNA for the CDR3 is TGCGCCAGCAGCCCGGCGAGGCAGGGCTGGAACACCATATATTTT.

V is TRBV9 and J is TRBJ2-2, with a tentative D call TRBD2 (5 bases). Germline-derived CDR1 and CDR2 are SGDLS and YYNGEE. The CDR3 runs to 15 residues. Trimming removed 0 bases from V and 3 bases from J, with 9 bases in between. DNA of the CDR3: TGTGCCAGCAGCGTAGGAGGGTACGACACCGGGGAGCTGTTTTTT. It specifies CASSVGGYDTGELFF.

This clone has more than one count but fewer than ten. The genes are TRBV7-2 and TRBJ2-6; D possibly corresponds to TRBD2 (6 bases). The CDR3 has 18 amino acids. V was pared by 5 bases and J by 0 bases, with 17 bases between. Germline values: CDR1 SGHTA, CDR2 FQGNSA. CDR3 nucleotides: TGTGCCAGCAGCCCCAGGGTGGGGGGTTCCTCTGGGGCCAACGTCCTGACTTTC. It translates to CASSPRVGGSSGANVLTF.

The V and J genes are TRBV15 and TRBJ1-1, with D perhaps TRBD1 (5 bases). This CDR3 is built from 15 residues. Germline assignment: CDR1 LNHNV and CDR2 YYDKDF (reference sequence). V shed 0 bases and J shed 1 base, with 9 bases lying between them. In DNA, the CDR3 is TGTGCCACCAGCAGAGAGGGGGGAAGGAACACTGAAGCTTTCTTT. Encoded protein: CATSREGGRNTEAFF.

This sequence joins TRBV5-1 and TRBJ1-4; 9 positions agree with TRBD1. Germline trimming cut 4 bases from V and 10 bases from J; bases unmatched to any gene: 8. This CDR3 is built from 14 residues. Germline assignment: CDR1 SGHRS and CDR2 YFSETQ. CDR3 DNA: TGCGCCAGCAGCACCACTCAGACAGGGGGAAAACTGTTTTTT. Its protein is CASSTTQTGGKLFF.

This rearrangement joins TRBV19 to TRBJ2-5; possible D gene TRBD2, 6 bases. CDR3 size: 15 residues. The germline gives CDR1 LNHDA, CDR2 SQIVND (reference sequence). Trimming pared 9 bases from V and 2 bases from J, leaving 19 bases between. For the CDR3, the DNA is TGTGCCAGCGGGATCGGGGGAGGAGGTCAAGAGACCCAGTACTTC. Residues: CASGIGGGGQETQYF.

V usage is TRBV5-1 and J usage is TRBJ2-2, with TRBD2 identical over 7 bases. Germline-derived CDR1 and CDR2 are SGHRS and YFSETQ. CDR3 length equals 16 residues. Trimming removed 0 bases from V and 5 bases from J; junction bases left unmatched: 7. CDR3 region: CASSLDGGLRTGELFF. The CDR3 nucleotides read TGCGCCAGCAGCTTGGATGGGGGACTACGAACCGGGGAGCTGTTTTTT.

The CDR3 nucleotides read TGTGCCAGCAGCCAAGGACTAGCGGGAGCAGATACGCAGTATTTT. Protein: CASSQGLAGADTQYF. This sequence joins TRBV4-2 and TRBJ2-3, with 12 bases fitting TRBD2. This CDR3 region has 15 residues. Germline CDR1 and CDR2: LGHNA and YNFKEQ. With 1 base clipped from V and 4 bases from J, the junction kept 0 bases outside the gene matches.

The rearrangement uses TRBV7-9 and TRBJ2-1, with 13 bases lining up with TRBD2. The CDR3 sequence is 19 residues long. The J segment lost 1 base and the V segment lost 5 bases, leaving 11 bases of the junction unmatched. Germline V gene sequence: CDR1 SEHNR, CDR2 FQNEAQ (reference sequence). CDR3 DNA sequence: TGTGCCAGCAGCCCCGCACTAGCGGGAGGGCCTAAATCCTACAATGAGCAGTTCTTC. Protein sequence: CASSPALAGGPKSYNEQFF.

The chain joins TRBV28 to TRBJ1-2; TRBD1 might be the D (5 bases). The germline gives CDR1 MDHEN, CDR2 SYDVKM. The germline V and J ends were trimmed by 2 bases and 5 bases, with 12 bases remaining between them. CDR3 size: 14 residues. The CDR3 is CASSLAGPPYGYTF. CDR3 coding DNA: TGTGCCAGCAGTTTAGCAGGGCCCCCTTATGGCTACACCTTC.

This clone was detected only once. The chain employs TRBV4-1 and TRBJ2-1, with 8 bases aligning to TRBD2. CDR3 length: 19 residues. The V gene end was trimmed by 5 bases and the J gene end by 1 base; junction bases not matched to a gene: 16. The germline CDR1 and CDR2 sequences are MGHRA and YSYEKL. In DNA form, the CDR3 reads TGCGCCAGCAGCGCTTCTGGGGCTAGCGGGCCAAATTCCTACAATGAGCAGTTCTTC. Its translation: CASSASGASGPNSYNEQFF.

The rearrangement links TRBV10-3 to TRBJ2-5; TRBD2 is a possible D gene (6 bases). The CDR3 loop spans 13 amino acids. Germline CDR1 and CDR2: ENHRY and SYGVKD. V was pared by 7 bases and J by 5 bases, with 14 bases between. CDR3 in amino acids: CAIKAGSLETQYF. In nucleotides, the CDR3 is TGTGCCATCAAGGCGGGGTCATTGGAGACCCAGTACTTC.

V usage is TRBV29-1 and J usage is TRBJ2-2, with 14 bases fitting TRBD2. The CDR3 covers 15 residues. Trimming took 7 bases from V and 6 from J; bases not matched to a gene: 7. From germline, CDR1 is SQVTM and CDR2 ANQGSEA. Here the CDR3 reads CSATGLAGASGELFF. Written as DNA, the CDR3 is TGCAGCGCCACGGGACTAGCGGGAGCCTCCGGGGAGCTGTTTTTT.

The chain is built from TRBV5-1 and TRBJ2-2, with D unresolved. Germline V gene data show CDR1 as SGHRS and CDR2 as YFSETQ. CDR3 size: 13 residues. V was cut by 4 bases and J by 6 bases, with 10 bases left in between. CDR3 sequence reads: CASSVSVSGELFF. CDR3 DNA sequence: TGCGCCAGCAGCGTCAGCGTGTCCGGGGAGCTGTTTTTT.

The rearrangement uses TRBV4-3 and TRBJ2-3; possible D gene TRBD1, 7 bases. Germline V gene lookup returns CDR1 LGHNA and CDR2 YSLEER. Trimming left V 1 base short and J 4 bases short, with 12 bases between. The CDR3 length is 15 residues. The CDR3 sequence: CASSQAAGGSDTQYF. The CDR3 bases are TGCGCCAGCAGCCAAGCAGCAGGGGGGTCAGATACGCAGTATTTT.

The chain recombines TRBV5-1 with TRBJ1-1, with TRBD1 matching 8 bases. This CDR3 spans 14 amino acids. Germline V gives CDR1 SGHRS, CDR2 YFSETQ. V lost 5 bases and J lost 1; bases outside the gene matches: 4. CDR3 coding DNA: TGCGCCAGCAGTTACGGACAGGGGAACACTGAAGCTTTCTTT. Translated: CASSYGQGNTEAFF.

This chain connects TRBV9 to TRBJ2-3; D is unclear. The germline gives CDR1 SGDLS, CDR2 YYNGEE. Between the trimmed V and J ends, which lost 4 bases and 7 bases, there was a span of 10 bases. This CDR3 is 12 amino acids long. The CDR3 loop reads CASSPELNTQYF. CDR3 in DNA: TGTGCCAGCAGCCCCGAGCTGAATACGCAGTATTTT.

The V gene is TRBV5-4, the J gene TRBJ1-2, with D tentatively TRBD1 (5 bases). The V end lost 4 bases, the J end lost 8 bases, and 15 bases lay between the germline ends. This CDR3 comprises 13 residues. Germline V CDR1 and CDR2: SGHNT, YYREEE (reference sequence). DNA for the CDR3: TGTGCCAGCAGCCTGGGACGGGTTCAGGGCTACACCTTC. This sequence encodes CASSLGRVQGYTF.

The rearrangement joins TRBV10-1 to TRBJ2-7, with 8 nucleotides matching TRBD2. The CDR3 loop spans 15 amino acids. Per the germline V gene, CDR1 is WNHNN and CDR2 is SYGVQD (reference sequence). Unmatched junction bases numbered 6, after V lost 3 bases and J lost 2 bases. The CDR3 nucleotides are TGCGCCAGCAGTGAAGCCAGCGGGGGCGCCTACGAGCAGTACTTC. Protein product: CASSEASGGAYEQYF.

The genes are TRBV6-5 and TRBJ2-5; 8 bases align to TRBD2. Trimming took 8 bases from V and 4 from J; bases not matched to a gene: 12. The CDR3 is 15 amino acids. Germline CDR1 and CDR2: MNHEY and SVGAGI. DNA of the CDR3: TGTGCCAGCTGGGGCGGCGGGGGGCCGGCAGAGACCCAGTACTTC. It specifies CASWGGGGPAETQYF.